The 22 T cell receptor beta chains presented below share a single source sample, sequenced in a study of cytomegalovirus exposure and HLA in healthy donors. Both 60 Vbeta primers and 13 Jbeta primers went into the PCR. Libraries were prepared by immunoSEQ multiplex PCR; TCRdb keeps only in-frame clonotypes and omits some of them. The sample contains approximately 140,000 clones, about 85% of which appear only once. The sample consisted of PBMCs. Every receptor here comes from a boy aged 5-17 years in good health and CMV-seronegative.

This rearrangement joins TRBV27 to TRBJ1-4; TRBD1 matches 7 bases. The CDR3 covers 15 residues. V lost 6 bases, J lost 2 bases, and 6 bases stayed unmatched. Looked up from germline, CDR1 is MNHEY and CDR2 is SMNVEV (reference sequence). CDR3 nucleotide sequence: TGTGCCAGCAGAAGACAGGGCTCGACTAATGAAAAACTGTTTTTT. This codes for CASRRQGSTNEKLFF.

CDR3 residues: CASSSHREQPQHF. In DNA, the CDR3 is TGTGCCAGCAGCTCGCACAGGGAGCAGCCCCAGCATTTT. The J gene is TRBJ1-5, the V gene TRBV14; D is possibly TRBD1 (6 bases). The CDR3 spans 13 residues. CDR1 and CDR2 from the germline V gene are SGHDN and FVKESK. The V and J ends lost 5 bases and 7 bases respectively, with 12 bases between them.

The chain uses TRBV6-6 and TRBJ2-1; 13 bases line up with TRBD2. J gave up 4 bases and V 5 bases, and 2 bases lay outside the gene matches. Germline V CDR1 and CDR2: MNHNY, SVGAGI (reference sequence). This CDR3 has 15 amino acids. DNA of the CDR3: TGTGCCAGCAGTGTACTAGCGGGAGGGTACAATGAGCAGTTCTTC. This translates into CASSVLAGGYNEQFF.

In this sample, this clone turned up a few times. The J gene is TRBJ1-6, the V gene TRBV6-1, with TRBD1 matching over 7 bases. The junction had 3 bases not matched to a gene; V was cut back by 4 bases and J by 9 bases. Germline-derived CDR1 and CDR2 are MNHNS and SASEGT. The CDR3 is made up of 13 amino acids. The CDR3 is CASSATGSSPLHF. CDR3 nucleotide sequence: TGTGCCAGCAGTGCGACAGGGAGTTCACCCCTCCACTTT.

J is TRBJ2-7 and V is TRBV5-6, with D maybe TRBD2 (5 bases). The CDR3 loop spans 15 amino acids. The V gene's germline CDR1 is SGHDT and CDR2 YYEEEE. V was pared by 1 base and J by 3 bases, with 14 bases between. The CDR3 protein is CASSLSGPGLYEQYF. DNA of the CDR3: TGTGCCAGCAGCTTGAGCGGTCCTGGCCTCTACGAGCAGTACTTC.

The chain has TRBV27 and TRBJ1-2; D ambiguous. This CDR3 is built from 12 residues. The germline gives CDR1 MNHEY, CDR2 SMNVEV (reference sequence). V was pared by 3 bases and J by 8 bases, with 10 bases between. For the CDR3, the DNA is TGTGCCAGCAGTTTCTCGGGTGGCGGCTACACCTTC. This gives the protein CASSFSGGGYTF.

This chain connects TRBV7-2 to TRBJ2-7; TRBD1 agrees at 9 bases. This CDR3 contains 14 residues. Germline V gene sequence: CDR1 SGHTA, CDR2 FQGNSA. V lost 5 bases and J lost 7; bases outside the gene matches: 9. CDR3 amino acids: CASSLPGQGREQYF. The CDR3 DNA is TGTGCCAGCAGCCTGCCGGGACAGGGTCGGGAGCAGTACTTC.

V is TRBV25-1 and J is TRBJ2-7, with 11 bases matching TRBD2. The germline CDR1 and CDR2 sequences are MGHDK and SYGVNS. The ends lost 4 bases at V and 3 bases at J; junction bases unmatched: 5. The CDR3 covers 15 residues. CDR3 region: CASSARLAGNYEQYF. CDR3 sequence (DNA): TGTGCCAGCAGTGCACGACTAGCGGGAAACTACGAGCAGTACTTC.

V gene TRBV2 combines with J gene TRBJ1-1; D is unresolved. Trimming pared 4 bases from V and 6 bases from J, leaving 9 bases between. Germline V gene data show CDR1 as SNHLY and CDR2 as FYNNEI. The CDR3 is 12 residues long. For the CDR3, the DNA is TGTGCCAGCAGTGTTTATCGGTCTGAAGCTTTCTTT. It specifies CASSVYRSEAFF.

The rearrangement uses TRBV7-8 and TRBJ2-2; 10 bases align to TRBD1. V was pared by 4 bases and J by 6 bases, with 5 bases of the junction left unmatched. There are 15 residues in the CDR3. CDR1 and CDR2 from the germline V gene are SGHVS and FQNEAQ. The CDR3 protein is CASSWRTGGAGELFF. The CDR3 nucleotides read TGTGCCAGCAGCTGGAGGACAGGGGGTGCCGGGGAGCTGTTTTTT.

The table lists this clone with a count of one. J is TRBJ2-1 and V is TRBV5-4, with 10 nucleotides matching TRBD2. There are 15 residues in the CDR3. V was pared by 5 bases and J by 4 bases, with 6 bases of the junction left unmatched. Germline-derived CDR1 and CDR2 are SGHNT and YYREEE (reference sequence). The CDR3 is CASSPSGGLYNEQFF. The CDR3 DNA sequence: TGTGCCAGCAGTCCTAGCGGGGGACTATACAATGAGCAGTTCTTC.

The chain is built from TRBV7-9 and TRBJ1-5, with TRBD1 matching over 7 bases. Losses at the gene ends were 4 bases for V and 6 bases for J; bases not matched to a gene: 9. The CDR3 is 15 amino acids. Per the germline V gene, CDR1 is SEHNR and CDR2 is FQNEAQ (reference sequence). The CDR3 is CASSSTDRPCQPQHF. The CDR3 DNA reads as TGTGCCAGCAGCTCAACGGACAGGCCCTGTCAGCCCCAGCATTTT.

The J gene is TRBJ2-2, the V gene TRBV6-4; D possibly corresponds to TRBD1 (6 bases). V lost 4 bases and J lost 6, with 18 bases in between. The CDR3 covers 16 residues. CDR1 is MRHNA and CDR2 is SNTAGT in the germline V gene. CDR3 region: CASSVPVGQLAGELFF. CDR3 coding DNA: TGTGCCAGCAGTGTCCCCGTTGGACAGTTGGCCGGGGAGCTGTTTTTT.

The chain combines TRBV9 with TRBJ2-7; the match to TRBD2 covers 8 bases. This CDR3 has 14 amino acids. Germline values: CDR1 SGDLS, CDR2 YYNGEE. The ends lost 4 bases at V and 0 bases at J; junction bases unmatched: 3. The CDR3 reads CASSLSGGSYEQYF. CDR3 nucleotide sequence: TGTGCCAGCAGCCTGAGCGGGGGCTCCTACGAGCAGTACTTC.

The genes are TRBV10-3 and TRBJ1-1, with 7 nucleotides matching TRBD1. V lost 0 bases, J lost 5 bases, and 6 bases stayed unmatched. The CDR3 loop spans 15 amino acids. CDR1 ENHRY and CDR2 SYGVKD come from the germline V gene. This chain's CDR3 is CAISESHRGGTEAFF. The CDR3 nucleotides read TGTGCCATCAGTGAGTCGCACAGGGGTGGGACTGAAGCTTTCTTT.

V gene TRBV5-6 combines with J gene TRBJ1-2, with a possible D match to TRBD1 (5 bases). This CDR3 has 15 amino acids. V was pared by 6 bases and J by 5 bases, with 20 bases between. The germline V gene encodes CDR1 SGHDT and CDR2 YYEEEE. CDR3 sequence: CASNPRGFSPYGYTF. In DNA form, the CDR3 reads TGTGCCAGCAATCCTCGGGGGTTTTCCCCTTATGGCTACACCTTC.

The V and J genes are TRBV12-5 and TRBJ1-6, with D unclear. This CDR3 is built from 15 residues. Germline CDR1 is LGHNT and CDR2 is FRNRAP. Between the trimmed V and J ends, which lost 7 bases and 0 bases, there was a span of 10 bases. CDR3 nucleotides: TGTGCTAGTGCCTTGGGGAGCTCCTATAATTCACCCCTCCACTTT. Residues: CASALGSSYNSPLHF.

Comment on this clone: Within the sample, other DNA sequences also encode this same CDR3. This chain links TRBV5-1 with TRBJ1-4, with 8 bases aligning to TRBD1. There are 14 residues in the CDR3. The ends lost 0 bases at V and 8 bases at J; junction bases unmatched: 3. Germline assignment: CDR1 SGHRS and CDR2 YFSETQ. In DNA form, the CDR3 reads TGCGCCAGCAGCTTGGGACAGGGGAACGAAAAACTGTTTTTT. It is translated as CASSLGQGNEKLFF.

The rearrangement uses TRBV7-8 and TRBJ1-5; D gene ambiguous. CDR3 size: 19 residues. The V end was cut by 1 base, the J end by 0 bases, with 19 bases between. Germline V CDR1 and CDR2: SGHVS, FQNEAQ. The CDR3 DNA is TGTGCCAGCAGCTTAGTATCTGAGTCATCGCGAATTAGCAATCAGCCCCAGCATTTT. Its translation is CASSLVSESSRISNQPQHF.

Written as DNA, the CDR3 is TGTGCCAGCACCGAGGTTAAAGGGGTACGTTCTGAAGCTTTCTTT. Translating gives CASTEVKGVRSEAFF. The chain links TRBV2 to TRBJ1-1, with D perhaps matching TRBD1 (5 bases). Per the germline V gene, CDR1 is SNHLY and CDR2 is FYNNEI. Trimming removed 7 bases from V and 6 bases from J, with 21 bases in between. The CDR3 loop spans 15 amino acids.

The CDR3: CASSEPGSGELFF. CDR3 DNA: TGTGCCAGCAGTGAACCAGGGTCCGGGGAGCTGTTTTTT. The rearrangement joins TRBV25-1 to TRBJ2-2, with D perhaps TRBD1 (5 bases). Trimming took off 2 bases at V and 6 bases at J, with 7 bases between the two ends. Per the germline V gene, CDR1 is MGHDK and CDR2 is SYGVNS. This CDR3 has 13 amino acids.

This sequence joins TRBV9 and TRBJ1-1, with D possibly TRBD1 on 5 matching bases. Trimming cost V 0 bases and J 0 bases, with 12 bases left between them. Germline-derived CDR1 and CDR2 are SGDLS and YYNGEE. The CDR3 spans 16 residues. CDR3 nucleotides: TGTGCCAGCAGCGTAGGGGGGGGGTATATGAACACTGAAGCTTTCTTT. Its translation: CASSVGGGYMNTEAFF.